Sequencing of this TCR beta chain was carried out in a study of T cell responses to AZD1222 COVID-19 vaccine. Clones were sequenced by immunoSEQ multiplex PCR, and TCRdb holds only the in-frame ones, with some missing. The sample consists of around 130,000 clones, roughly 93% of them appearing once. Losses at the gene ends were 4 bases for V and 5 bases for J; bases not matched to a gene: 17. The CDR3 consists of 18 residues. Germline V gene lookup returns CDR1 SGDLS and CDR2 YYNGEE. The TCR was taken from an adult in good health. This rearrangement joins TRBV9 to TRBJ2-5; 10 bases are shared with TRBD2. This specimen was peripheral blood, taken on day 0 of AZD1222 vaccination. This chain's CDR3 is CASSSPSGRALGKETQYF. CDR3 DNA sequence: TGTGCCAGCAGCTCCCCGAGCGGGAGGGCCTTGGGAAAGGAGACCCAGTACTTC.